This TCR beta chain comes out of a study of blood T cell repertoires in COVID-19. Original data processing: Amplification of reference gene primers provided the estimated nucleated cell counts. Assay: immunoSEQ multiplex PCR; the TCRdb copy retains only in-frame clones and omits some. The DNA gave D and trimming, while V, J and clone size come from that table. Of 200,000 to 300,000 clones in the sample, roughly 85% were seen once. This CDR3 spans 15 amino acids. The V gene lost 0 bases and the J gene lost 1 base, with 11 bases spanning the gap. Looked up from germline, CDR1 is SGDLS and CDR2 is YYNGEE.

What was sequenced was PBMCs or T cells enriched from blood (not recorded which). The clonotype was recovered from a woman aged 45-65 years with acute COVID-19. This rearrangement joins TRBV9 to TRBJ2-7, with D tentatively TRBD2 (5 bases). The CDR3 coding sequence is TGTGCCAGCAGCGTAGAAGGTAGCGCGTCCTACGAGCAGTACTTC. It encodes CASSVEGSASYEQYF.